These 23 T cell receptor beta chains originate from one sample sequenced in a study of shared clonotypes between healthy human individuals. Data came from immunoSEQ multiplex PCR; TCRdb stores just in-frame clones and leaves some out. Among some 510,000 clones listed, roughly 78% were seen once. Sample: PBMCs. Receptors originate from a woman aged 40 to 55 in good health. Some clones in this sample may be carry-over from other donors' samples.

Concerning this clone itself: This may stem from a read error, because a much larger clone lies one nucleotide away. Additional DNA sequences in this sample encode the identical CDR3. The rearrangement links TRBV4-1 to TRBJ2-7; TRBD2 matches 11 bases. Germline V gene data show CDR1 as MGHRA and CDR2 as YSYEKL. V was pared by 4 bases and J by 12 bases, with 14 bases of the junction left unmatched. The CDR3 length is 15 residues. The chain's CDR3 is CASSPSHTSGSQPYF. CDR3 DNA sequence: TGCGCCAGCAGCCCGAGTCACACTAGCGGGAGTCAACCGTACTTC.

The chain employs TRBV5-1 and TRBJ2-3, with D perhaps TRBD2 (5 bases). Germline CDR1 is SGHRS and CDR2 is YFSETQ. Trimming removed 7 bases at V and 0 bases at J, with 12 bases between. The CDR3 is made up of 14 amino acids. The CDR3 protein is CASSPGKSTDTQYF. In DNA, the CDR3 is TGCGCCAGCTCACCGGGAAAAAGCACAGATACGCAGTATTTT.

The V call is TRBV6-5, the J call TRBJ1-1; D is undetermined. V was clipped by 5 bases and J by 3 bases, with 13 bases between them. The V gene's germline CDR1 is MNHEY and CDR2 SVGAGI. This CDR3 is 14 amino acids long. DNA of the CDR3: TGTGCCAGCAGTAGCTCGGTCGGGGACACTGAAGCTTTCTTT. It translates to CASSSSVGDTEAFF.

The genes are TRBV4-3 and TRBJ1-2; D uncertain. V was shortened by 0 bases and J by 2 bases, with 7 bases between the two germline ends. The CDR3 consists of 14 residues. Germline V lookup: CDR1 LGHNA, CDR2 YSLEER. DNA of the CDR3: TGCGCCAGCAGCCAAGACCGGAGAAACTATGGCTACACCTTC. This codes for CASSQDRRNYGYTF.

The chain has TRBV4-1 and TRBJ1-4, with D uncertain. The CDR3 runs 13 residues. Germline loops: CDR1 MGHRA, CDR2 YSYEKL. Trimming removed 1 base from V and 10 bases from J, with 10 bases in between. This CDR3 reads CASSQVMWGKLFF. CDR3 DNA sequence: TGCGCCAGCAGCCAAGTAATGTGGGGAAAACTGTTTTTT.

This chain connects TRBV19 to TRBJ1-2; D possibly corresponds to TRBD1 (6 bases). The length of the CDR3 is 14 residues. Trimming pared 3 bases from V and 4 bases from J, leaving 12 bases between. Looked up from germline, CDR1 is LNHDA and CDR2 is SQIVND (reference sequence). The CDR3 sequence is CASSISGAIYGYTF. CDR3 sequence (DNA): TGTGCCAGTAGTATTTCGGGGGCAATCTATGGCTACACCTTC.

This chain's CDR3 is CASRQYSGSGEQFF. CDR3 sequence (DNA): TGCGCCAGCAGGCAATATAGCGGGAGCGGTGAGCAGTTCTTC. The gene calls are TRBV4-3 and TRBJ2-1, with 9 bases matching TRBD2. With 6 bases clipped from V and 9 bases from J, the junction kept 9 bases outside the gene matches. The CDR3 runs 14 residues. The germline CDR1 and CDR2 sequences are LGHNA and YSLEER.

This rearrangement joins TRBV5-4 to TRBJ2-1; 7 bases agree with TRBD1. The CDR3 is 16 residues long. CDR1 is SGHNT and CDR2 is YYREEE in the germline V gene (reference sequence). V was pared by 3 bases and J by 1 base, with 7 bases of the junction left unmatched. In DNA form, the CDR3 reads TGTGCCAGCAGCTACCGGAGACAGGGTTCCTACAATGAGCAGTTCTTC. Protein sequence: CASSYRRQGSYNEQFF. Variable domain in full (rest from reference TRBV5-4 and TRBJ2-1): ETGVTQSPTHLIKTRGQQVTLRCSSQSGHNTVSWYQQALGQGPQFIFQYYREEENGRGNFPPRFSGLQFPNYSSELNVNALELDDSALYLCASSYRRQGSYNEQFFGPGTRLTVL.

The chain employs TRBV27 and TRBJ2-1; 16 positions match TRBD2. J gave up 5 bases and V 3 bases, and 7 bases lay outside the gene matches. CDR3 size: 18 residues. Germline CDR1 reads MNHEY; CDR2 reads SMNVEV (reference sequence). The CDR3 region is CASSLGPGLAGGNNEQFF. DNA for the CDR3: TGTGCCAGCAGTTTGGGTCCGGGACTAGCGGGGGGGAACAATGAGCAGTTCTTC.

J is TRBJ2-7 and V is TRBV30; D not certain. The CDR3 runs to 12 residues. The germline gives CDR1 GTSNPN, CDR2 SVGIG (reference sequence). Deletions cut 0 bases from V and 8 bases from J, with 11 bases between. This chain's CDR3 is CAWSVSASKQYF. The CDR3 bases are TGTGCCTGGAGTGTCTCCGCCAGCAAGCAGTACTTC.

The V gene is TRBV11-2, the J gene TRBJ1-5; 12 nucleotides agree with TRBD1. CDR3 length: 15 residues. V dropped 3 bases and J dropped 9; count of bases not matched to a gene: 6. The germline gives CDR1 SGHAT, CDR2 FQNNGV. CDR3 sequence reads: CASSLGQGALRPQHF. The CDR3, as DNA: TGTGCCAGCAGCTTGGGACAGGGGGCCCTAAGGCCCCAGCATTTT.

J is TRBJ2-4 and V is TRBV28; TRBD2 is a possible D gene (6 bases). This CDR3 contains 16 residues. The V end was cut by 3 bases, the J end by 2 bases, with 14 bases between. Germline CDR1 and CDR2: MDHEN and SYDVKM. The CDR3 protein is CASSLSSRGTKNIQYF. The CDR3 DNA reads as TGTGCCAGCAGTTTGTCTTCTCGGGGGACCAAAAACATTCAGTACTTC.

The rearrangement uses TRBV29-1 and TRBJ2-1, with 7 bases lining up with TRBD2. J was trimmed by 9 bases and V by 4 bases; bases with no gene match: 9. Germline CDR1 and CDR2: SQVTM and ANQGSEA. CDR3 size: 13 residues. The CDR3 spells CSVATAGAGEQFF. For the CDR3, the DNA is TGCAGCGTTGCTACGGCGGGAGCCGGTGAGCAGTTCTTC.

This clone appeared a few times. This chain uses TRBV7-8 with TRBJ2-2; 7 bases map to TRBD1. Germline trimming cut 4 bases from V and 4 bases from J; bases unmatched to any gene: 9. CDR3 length: 16 residues. Germline CDR1 is SGHVS and CDR2 is FQNEAQ. CDR3 loop: CASSSTGFASTGELFF. The CDR3 bases are TGTGCCAGCAGCTCGACAGGGTTTGCATCCACCGGGGAGCTGTTTTTT.

This clone was seen only once. The chain has TRBV7-9 and TRBJ1-5, with D possibly matching TRBD1 (5 bases). The CDR3 has 14 amino acids. The germline gives CDR1 SEHNR, CDR2 FQNEAQ (reference sequence). V was trimmed by 4 bases and J by 4 bases, leaving 11 bases between them. CDR3 sequence (DNA): TGTGCCAGCAGCTCCCCGGGACGGAATCAGCCCCAGCATTTT. Translating gives CASSSPGRNQPQHF.

This chain links TRBV9 with TRBJ2-3; 14 positions agree with TRBD2. The CDR3 extends over 16 amino acids. Looked up from germline, CDR1 is SGDLS and CDR2 is YYNGEE. Unmatched junction bases numbered 1, after V lost 0 bases and J lost 4 bases. CDR3 sequence: CASSVEGLAGADTQYF. CDR3 DNA: TGTGCCAGCAGCGTAGAGGGACTAGCGGGAGCAGATACGCAGTATTTT.

This chain joins TRBV9 and TRBJ2-3, with D perhaps TRBD2 (5 bases). The CDR3 contains 13 residues. Germline loops: CDR1 SGDLS, CDR2 YYNGEE. Between the trimmed V and J ends, which lost 4 bases and 2 bases, there was a span of 8 bases. CDR3 region: CASSLRDTDTQYF. The CDR3 DNA follows: TGTGCCAGCAGCCTCCGGGACACAGATACGCAGTATTTT.

The rearrangement joins TRBV27 to TRBJ1-1; 11 bases match TRBD1. CDR3 length equals 16 residues. The V segment lost 5 bases and the J segment 4 bases; nucleotides outside the gene matches: 9. Germline-derived CDR1 and CDR2 are MNHEY and SMNVEV (reference sequence). This chain's CDR3 is CASSNNYGTGGTEAFF. The DNA for the CDR3 is TGTGCCAGCAGTAACAATTACGGGACAGGGGGCACTGAAGCTTTCTTT.

The chain joins TRBV7-3 to TRBJ1-3; D is undetermined. The germline V gene encodes CDR1 SGHTA and CDR2 FQGTGA. Trimming pared 4 bases from V and 0 bases from J, leaving 10 bases between. The length of the CDR3 is 15 residues. CDR3 protein: CASSSDTSSGNTIYF. CDR3 in DNA: TGTGCCAGCAGCTCCGACACTAGCTCTGGAAACACCATATATTTT.

There are a few counts of this clone. This chain joins TRBV14 and TRBJ2-3; D is unclear. V was shortened by 0 bases and J by 9 bases, with 10 bases between the two germline ends. Germline V gene lookup returns CDR1 SGHDN and CDR2 FVKESK. CDR3 length: 13 residues. The CDR3, as DNA: TGTGCCAGCAGCCAAGAGTCAGGACGGACGCAGTATTTT. Protein product: CASSQESGRTQYF.

The chain combines TRBV4-2 with TRBJ2-1, with 15 positions matching TRBD2. V shed 1 base, J shed 4 bases, and the junction held 2 bases outside the gene matches. Looked up from germline, CDR1 is LGHNA and CDR2 is YNFKEQ. CDR3 length equals 17 residues. This CDR3 reads CASSQGGLAGGYNEQFF. CDR3 DNA: TGTGCCAGCAGCCAAGGAGGACTAGCGGGAGGGTACAATGAGCAGTTCTTC.

The chain joins TRBV6-1 to TRBJ1-5; weak D call: TRBD1 (5 bases). V lost 2 bases, J lost 6 bases, and 14 bases lay in between. The length of the CDR3 is 15 residues. Per the germline V gene, CDR1 is MNHNS and CDR2 is SASEGT. CDR3 sequence reads: CASSELGGSVQPQHF. The CDR3, as DNA: TGTGCCAGCAGTGAATTGGGGGGATCGGTTCAGCCCCAGCATTTT.

The genes are TRBV28 and TRBJ2-5; D remains ambiguous. This CDR3 is built from 14 residues. CDR1 is MDHEN and CDR2 is SYDVKM in the germline V gene. Trimming removed 5 bases at V and 4 bases at J, with 14 bases between. The chain's CDR3 is CASSVYPIRETQYF. CDR3 bases: TGTGCCAGCAGTGTATACCCTATACGAGAGACCCAGTACTTC.